This TCR beta chain was found in a study of PD-1 blockade in classical Hodgkin lymphoma. The overall study: Every 2 weeks, patients got 3 mg/kg intravenous nivolumab.

Stated time point: cycle 4 day 1 (C4D1), after around six weeks of nivolumab. No patient escaped relapse after autologous stem cell transplantation, and brentuximab vedotin exposure varied. The CDR3 length is 12 residues. Germline V gene data show CDR1 as LNHDA and CDR2 as SQIVND (reference sequence). The V gene lost 6 bases and the J gene lost 0 bases, with 3 bases spanning the gap. The study, taken as a whole, reports: Individuals initiating nivolumab under 1 year after ASCT were excluded. Why repertoires differed is undefined; disease activity or prior therapy possibly contributed. In newly diagnosed patients, baseline TCR diversity was reportedly below that of healthy donors.

There are a few counts of this clone. Its antigen is still unknown. Generated by immunoSEQ multiplex PCR, the TCRdb table keeps only in-frame clones and is missing some. The sample holds 90,000 to 110,000 clones; roughly 87% are singletons and the top ten take around 17%. The TCR comes from a human donor with classical Hodgkin lymphoma. The specimen was peripheral blood mononuclear cells (PBMCs), collected before the fourth cycle of nivolumab. The rearrangement joins TRBV19 to TRBJ1-5, with unresolved D. The CDR3 nucleotides are TGTGCCAGTAGAAATAGCAATCAGCCCCAGCATTTT. Translation: CASRNSNQPQHF.